What follows are 3 T cell receptor beta chains derived from one specimen sequenced in a study of blood T cell repertoires in COVID-19. This table comes from immunoSEQ multiplex PCR, and its TCRdb copy is limited to in-frame clones, with some not included. The sample consists of about 140,000 clones, 77% of them appearing once. Sample: peripheral blood. The receptors derive from a woman between 45 and 65 years old with active or convalescent COVID-19.

This clone was counted a few times. The genes are TRBV6-6 and TRBJ1-1, with D uncertain. This CDR3 is built from 12 residues. Trimming left V 4 bases short and J 9 bases short, with 12 bases between. Germline V gives CDR1 MNHNY, CDR2 SVGAGI (reference sequence). The CDR3 DNA follows: TGTGCCAGCAGTTTCGAGGGAGGACAAGCTTTCTTT. This translates into CASSFEGGQAFF.

This chain uses TRBV4-2 with TRBJ2-7; tentatively, D is TRBD2 (5 bases). Deletions cut 0 bases from V and 7 bases from J, with 16 bases between. CDR1 and CDR2 (germline): LGHNA, YNFKEQ. The CDR3 is made up of 15 amino acids. The CDR3 nucleotides read TGTGCCAGCAGCCAAGATGTCGGGGAGTTGGGAGAGCAGTACTTC. Protein sequence: CASSQDVGELGEQYF.

J is TRBJ2-4 and V is TRBV19; perhaps TRBD1 as D (6 bases). V was cut by 7 bases and J by 0 bases, with 22 bases left in between. The CDR3 extends over 18 amino acids. The germline CDR1 and CDR2 sequences are LNHDA and SQIVND (reference sequence). The CDR3 loop is CASTTRGFDSLAKNIQYF. In nucleotides, the CDR3 is TGTGCCAGTACTACCAGGGGATTCGATTCTCTAGCCAAAAACATTCAGTACTTC.